This entry features one TCR beta chain sequence. The data originate from a study of cytomegalovirus exposure and HLA in healthy donors. The PCR was carried out with 60 Vbeta primers and 13 Jbeta primers. Assay used: immunoSEQ multiplex PCR; TCRdb lists only in-frame clones, some missing. The sample has over 100,000 clones. Sequencing was done on a sample of PBMCs. The receptor comes from a woman in her 40s in good health and CMV-seropositive.

In DNA, the CDR3 is TGTGCCAGCAGTCCAGGGACAGACTCCTACACAGATACGCAGTATTTT. Amino acids: CASSPGTDSYTDTQYF. This sequence joins TRBV28 and TRBJ2-3; TRBD1 matches 7 bases. Trimming cost V 5 bases and J 2 bases; bases outside gene matches: 10. The CDR3 is made up of 16 amino acids. CDR1 and CDR2 (germline): MDHEN, SYDVKM.